What follows is one T cell receptor (beta chain) and its context. Antigen unknown. This sample was taken from a study of radiation and T cells in renal cell carcinoma. Study context: Nephrectomy followed 15 Gy stereotactic body radiation by 4 weeks. Findings and caveats of the study: No pretreatment tumor biopsies were available for baseline clonotypes. Top tumor clonotypes rose in blood 2 weeks post-radiation, then contracted.

The data were produced by immunoSEQ multiplex PCR, yet TCRdb's version contains in-frame clones alone and is incomplete. The sample includes tens of thousands of clones, around three quarters of them seen just once. Time point reported: blood 2 weeks post-SBRT. Sample treatment: 15 Gy SBRT to primary tumor, nephrectomy 4 weeks later. Clear cell pathology was present in this patient's renal cell carcinoma. CDR1 LNHDA and CDR2 SQIVND come from the germline V gene (reference sequence). The length of the CDR3 is 15 residues. The J segment lost 0 bases and the V segment lost 8 bases, leaving 6 bases of the junction unmatched.

The sequence came from a man between 60 and 70 years old with renal cell carcinoma. This material consisted of blood, taken from a patient whose treatment included radiotherapy and nephrectomy. This rearrangement joins TRBV19 to TRBJ1-3; TRBD1 matches 8 bases. CDR3 amino acids: CASGGQVDSGNTIYF. The CDR3 DNA reads TGTGCCAGTGGGGGACAGGTTGACTCTGGAAACACCATATATTTT. Filled out from reference TRBV19 and TRBJ1-3, the complete variable domain reads DGGITQSPKYLFRKEGQNVTLSCEQNLNHDAMYWYRQDPGQGLRLIYYSQIVNDFQKGDIAEGYSVSREKKESFPLTVTSAQKNPTAFYLCASGGQVDSGNTIYFGEGSWLTVV.